Given below is one T cell receptor beta chain in context. Assay: immunoSEQ multiplex PCR; the TCRdb copy retains only in-frame clones and omits some. The sample has around 25,000 clones, around 80% seen once. Samples of blood were obtained at baseline, on cycle 4 day 1, and on cycle 7 day 1. Germline CDR1 SGHAT, CDR2 FQNNGV. The CDR3 sequence is 18 residues long. With 3 bases clipped from V and 3 bases from J, the junction kept 12 bases outside the gene matches. The source of the sample is a study of OX40 agonist ivuxolimab in advanced cancers. This clonotype originated in an adult with an advanced solid tumor such as melanoma, head and neck, liver or kidney cancer. Sequenced material: CD4+ or CD8+ T cells sorted from blood, taken in a trial of the OX40 agonist ivuxolimab. This chain links TRBV11-2 with TRBJ2-1; TRBD2 matches at 9 bases. The CDR3 sequence: CASSFGLAGSPLYNEQFF. CDR3 bases: TGTGCCAGCAGCTTTGGTCTAGCGGGATCCCCCCTCTACAATGAGCAGTTCTTC.